This TCR beta chain was sequenced in a study of shared clonotypes between healthy human individuals. At the level of the study: Those who served as donors were a couple of women and a few men between the ages of 18 and 49.

The CDR3 extends over 14 amino acids. Germline V gene data show CDR1 as MNHEY and CDR2 as SMNVEV (reference sequence). The J segment lost 5 bases and the V segment lost 6 bases, leaving 8 bases of the junction unmatched. Naive CD8 cells, CD45RO-negative and positively selected for CCR7, excluded terminally differentiated effector memory CD45RA+ cells. HIV-negative, healthy adults without recent acute infections or vaccinations were the donors. Study observations and caveats: The rarefaction results pointed to incomplete sorted-subset sequencing despite large depth. Among a handful of donors, approximately 5% of naive CD4 clonotypes were found in common.

On this clone: The antigen is undetermined.

Some clones are missing from TCRdb's copy, which holds only in-frame ones; the method was immunoSEQ multiplex PCR. The top ten hold over 0.1% of the sample, which has around 600,000 clones, about 95% seen once. The source of this sequence is a woman aged 30 to 39 in good health. The sequencing input was naive CD8+ T cells sorted from blood. This chain uses TRBV27 with TRBJ2-7; TRBD1 matches 9 bases. DNA for the CDR3: TGTGCCAGCAGGTCGACAGGGGGTGCGGACGAGCAGTACTTC. This sequence encodes CASRSTGGADEQYF.